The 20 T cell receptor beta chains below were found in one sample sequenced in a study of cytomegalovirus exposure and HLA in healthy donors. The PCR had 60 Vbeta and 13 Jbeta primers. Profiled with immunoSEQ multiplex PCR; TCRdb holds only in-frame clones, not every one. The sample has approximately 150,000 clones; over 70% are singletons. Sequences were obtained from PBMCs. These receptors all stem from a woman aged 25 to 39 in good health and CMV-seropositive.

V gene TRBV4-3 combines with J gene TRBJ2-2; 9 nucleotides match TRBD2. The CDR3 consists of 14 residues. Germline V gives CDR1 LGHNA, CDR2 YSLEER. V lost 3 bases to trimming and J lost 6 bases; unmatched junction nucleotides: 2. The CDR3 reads CASSHGTSSGELFF. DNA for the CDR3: TGCGCCAGCAGCCATGGGACTAGCTCCGGGGAGCTGTTTTTT.

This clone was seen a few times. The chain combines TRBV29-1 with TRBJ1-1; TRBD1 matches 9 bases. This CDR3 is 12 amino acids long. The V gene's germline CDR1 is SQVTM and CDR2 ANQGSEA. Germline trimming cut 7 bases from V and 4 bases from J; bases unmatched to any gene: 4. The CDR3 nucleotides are TGCAGCGGCCAGGGACAGGGCACTGAAGCTTTCTTT. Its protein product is CSGQGQGTEAFF.

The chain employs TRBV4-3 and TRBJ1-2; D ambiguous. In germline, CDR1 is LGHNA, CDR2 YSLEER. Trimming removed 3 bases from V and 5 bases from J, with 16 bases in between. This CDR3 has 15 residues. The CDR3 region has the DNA TGCGCCAGCAGCCAGTATCCGGGAACCCGTTATGGCTACACCTTC. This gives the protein CASSQYPGTRYGYTF.

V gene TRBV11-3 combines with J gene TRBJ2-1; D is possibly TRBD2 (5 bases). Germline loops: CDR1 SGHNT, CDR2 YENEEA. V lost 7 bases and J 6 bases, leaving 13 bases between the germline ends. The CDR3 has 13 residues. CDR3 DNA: TGTGCCAGCACTAGCATCCCCTTCAATGAGCAGTTCTTC. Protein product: CASTSIPFNEQFF.

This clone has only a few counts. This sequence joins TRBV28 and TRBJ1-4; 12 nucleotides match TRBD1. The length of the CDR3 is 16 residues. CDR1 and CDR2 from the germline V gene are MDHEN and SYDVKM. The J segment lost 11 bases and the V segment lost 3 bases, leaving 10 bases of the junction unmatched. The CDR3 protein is CASSLFAGTGGVKLFF. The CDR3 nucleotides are TGTGCCAGCAGTTTGTTCGCCGGGACAGGGGGCGTGAAACTGTTTTTT.

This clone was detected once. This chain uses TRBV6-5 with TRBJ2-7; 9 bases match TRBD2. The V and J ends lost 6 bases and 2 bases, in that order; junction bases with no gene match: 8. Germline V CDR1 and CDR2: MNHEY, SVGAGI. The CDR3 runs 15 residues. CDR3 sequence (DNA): TGTGCCAGCAGCCCGGCGGGAGGGCCTACCTACGAGCAGTACTTC. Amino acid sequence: CASSPAGGPTYEQYF.

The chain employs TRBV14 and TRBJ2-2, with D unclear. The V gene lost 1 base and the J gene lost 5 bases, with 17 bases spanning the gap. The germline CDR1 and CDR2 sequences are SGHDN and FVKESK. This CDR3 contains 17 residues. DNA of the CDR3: TGTGCCAGCAGCCAAGTCTGGGTCCGAGGAAGAACCGGGGAGCTGTTTTTT. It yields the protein CASSQVWVRGRTGELFF.

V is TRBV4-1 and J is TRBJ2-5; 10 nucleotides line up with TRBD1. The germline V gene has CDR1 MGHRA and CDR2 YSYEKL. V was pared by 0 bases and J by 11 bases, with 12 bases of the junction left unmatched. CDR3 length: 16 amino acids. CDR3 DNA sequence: TGCGCCAGCAGCCAAGAGGCTTTAGGACAGGGGGGAAAGCAGTACTTC. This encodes CASSQEALGQGGKQYF.

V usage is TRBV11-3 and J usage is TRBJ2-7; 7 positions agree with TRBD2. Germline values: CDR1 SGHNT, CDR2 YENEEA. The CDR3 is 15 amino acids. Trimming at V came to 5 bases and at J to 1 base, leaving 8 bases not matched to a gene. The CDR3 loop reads CASSASAGASYEQYF. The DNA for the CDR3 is TGTGCCAGCAGCGCCTCGGCGGGAGCGTCCTACGAGCAGTACTTC.

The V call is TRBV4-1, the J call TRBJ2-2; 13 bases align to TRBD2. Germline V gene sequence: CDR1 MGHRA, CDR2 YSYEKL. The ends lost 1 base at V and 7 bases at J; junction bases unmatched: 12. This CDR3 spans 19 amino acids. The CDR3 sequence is CASSQVLLAGGPVVGELFF. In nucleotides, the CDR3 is TGCGCCAGCAGCCAAGTCCTACTAGCGGGAGGGCCAGTGGTCGGGGAGCTGTTTTTT.

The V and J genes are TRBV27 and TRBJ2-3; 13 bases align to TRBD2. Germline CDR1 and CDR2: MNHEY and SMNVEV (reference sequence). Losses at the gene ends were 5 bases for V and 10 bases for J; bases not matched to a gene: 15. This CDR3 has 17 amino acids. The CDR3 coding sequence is TGTGCCAGCAGTCCTCGGACTAGCGGGAGCCCCGGGGGTGCGCAGTATTTT. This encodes CASSPRTSGSPGGAQYF.

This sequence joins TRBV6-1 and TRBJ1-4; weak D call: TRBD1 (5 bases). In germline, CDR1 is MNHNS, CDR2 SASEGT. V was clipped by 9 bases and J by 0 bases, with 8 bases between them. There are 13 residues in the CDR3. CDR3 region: CASDSATNEKLFF. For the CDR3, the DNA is TGTGCCAGTGACAGCGCAACTAATGAAAAACTGTTTTTT.

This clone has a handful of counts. CDR3 nucleotide sequence: TGTGCCAGCAGTTTACGCGGTGAGAATTCGCTCTATGGCTACACCTTC. Its translation is CASSLRGENSLYGYTF. The V gene is TRBV27, the J gene TRBJ1-2; D call uncertain. Germline V gene sequence: CDR1 MNHEY, CDR2 SMNVEV (reference sequence). The CDR3 is made up of 16 amino acids. Trimming shortened V by 2 bases and J by 4 bases, and 17 bases separated the two germline ends.

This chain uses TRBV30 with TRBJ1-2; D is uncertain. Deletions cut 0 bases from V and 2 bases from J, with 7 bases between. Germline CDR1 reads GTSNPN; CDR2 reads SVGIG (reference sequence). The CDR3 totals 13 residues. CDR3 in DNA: TGTGCCTGGAGTGTTGGTAGAAACTATGGCTACACCTTC. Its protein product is CAWSVGRNYGYTF.

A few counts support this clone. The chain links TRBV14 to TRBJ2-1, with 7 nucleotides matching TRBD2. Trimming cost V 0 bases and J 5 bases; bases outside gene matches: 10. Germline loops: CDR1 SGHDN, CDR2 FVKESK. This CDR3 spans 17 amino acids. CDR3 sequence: CASSQDLERGYNNEQFF. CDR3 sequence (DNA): TGTGCCAGCAGCCAAGATTTGGAGCGGGGATACAACAATGAGCAGTTCTTC.

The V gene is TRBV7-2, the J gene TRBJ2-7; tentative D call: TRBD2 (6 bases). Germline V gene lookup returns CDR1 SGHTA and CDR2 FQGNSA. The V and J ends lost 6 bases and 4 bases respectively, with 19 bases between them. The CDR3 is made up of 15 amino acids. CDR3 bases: TGTGCCAGCAGTCAGGCTAGCGCGGTGGCTTACGAGCAGTACTTC. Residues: CASSQASAVAYEQYF.

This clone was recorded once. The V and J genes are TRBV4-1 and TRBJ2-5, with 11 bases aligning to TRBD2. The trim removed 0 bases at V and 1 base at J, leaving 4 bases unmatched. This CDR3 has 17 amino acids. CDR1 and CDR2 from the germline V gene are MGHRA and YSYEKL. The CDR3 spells CASSQDRTSGGQETQYF. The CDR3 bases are TGCGCCAGCAGCCAAGATCGTACTAGCGGGGGCCAAGAGACCCAGTACTTC.

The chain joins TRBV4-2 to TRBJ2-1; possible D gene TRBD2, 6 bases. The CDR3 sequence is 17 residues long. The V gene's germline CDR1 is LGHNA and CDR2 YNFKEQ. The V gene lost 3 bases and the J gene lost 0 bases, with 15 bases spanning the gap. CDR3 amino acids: CASSQRAGGSSYNEQFF. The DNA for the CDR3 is TGTGCCAGCAGCCAGAGGGCCGGAGGGAGCTCCTACAATGAGCAGTTCTTC.

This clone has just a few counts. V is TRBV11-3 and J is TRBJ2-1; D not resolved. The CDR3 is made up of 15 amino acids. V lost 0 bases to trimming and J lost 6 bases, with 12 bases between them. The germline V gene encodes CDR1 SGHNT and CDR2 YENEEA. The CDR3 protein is CASSLDWLEGNEQFF. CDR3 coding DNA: TGTGCCAGCAGCTTAGATTGGCTAGAAGGCAATGAGCAGTTCTTC.

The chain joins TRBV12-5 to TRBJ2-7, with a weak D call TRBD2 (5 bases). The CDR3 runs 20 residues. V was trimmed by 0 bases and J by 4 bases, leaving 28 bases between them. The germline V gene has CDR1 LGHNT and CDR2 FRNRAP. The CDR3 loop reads CASGLVRMVWERLGSYEQYF. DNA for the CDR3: TGTGCTAGTGGTTTGGTACGGATGGTGTGGGAGCGGTTGGGCTCATACGAGCAGTACTTC.